The clone carrying this TCR beta chain was detected only a few times. What it binds is unknown. Per germline, CDR1 LGHNA and CDR2 YNFKEQ. V dropped 4 bases and J dropped 2; count of bases not matched to a gene: 3. The CDR3 spans 15 residues. TCRdb's table, derived via immunoSEQ multiplex PCR, lists solely in-frame clones and lacks some. The sample lists around 63,000 clones, 90% to 96% seen once, with less than 1.5% in the top ten. The entry originates in a study of cytomegalovirus exposure and HLA in healthy donors. General study points: The authors listed approximately 150 TCR beta chains as cytomegalovirus-associated. Many donors shared some public TCRs, even though most TCR sequences were rare.

The donors belonged to the approximately 120-subject validation cohort, separate from the roughly 670-subject first cohort. The V call is TRBV4-2, the J call TRBJ2-1; TRBD1 aligns across 9 bases. This TCR was sampled from a woman younger than 35 in good health and CMV-seronegative. The specimen sequenced was PBMCs. In nucleotides, the CDR3 is TGTGCCAGCAGCCCACAGGGGGCTGCCTACAATGAGCAGTTCTTC. It codes for CASSPQGAAYNEQFF.